This passage covers 10 T cell receptor beta chains from one sample sequenced in a study of blood T cell repertoires in COVID-19. Here immunoSEQ multiplex PCR was the method, and the copy in TCRdb shows in-frame clones only, minus some. Here the sample spans 60,000 to 85,000 clones, around 90% being singletons. The sample consisted of peripheral blood. Every receptor here comes from a man aged 45-60 years with acute or convalescent COVID-19.

This rearrangement joins TRBV28 to TRBJ2-3, with TRBD2 identical over 14 bases. Germline CDR1 and CDR2: MDHEN and SYDVKM. The CDR3 consists of 16 residues. Trimming took 2 bases from V and 7 from J; bases not matched to a gene: 5. The CDR3 here is CASSLGTSGSRYTQYF. CDR3 DNA sequence: TGTGCCAGCAGTTTAGGGACTAGCGGGAGTAGGTATACGCAGTATTTT.

This chain uses TRBV10-3 with TRBJ2-3; 7 nucleotides match TRBD2. Trimming at V came to 5 bases and at J to 5 bases, leaving 7 bases not matched to a gene. The CDR3 sequence is 14 residues long. CDR1 and CDR2 from the germline V gene are ENHRY and SYGVKD. CDR3 DNA: TGTGCCATCAGTCGAGGACTAGAAAGAGATACGCAGTATTTT. Residues: CAISRGLERDTQYF.

V is TRBV7-2 and J is TRBJ2-3; D call uncertain. CDR1 is SGHTA, CDR2 FQGNSA, per germline. The CDR3 sequence is 15 residues long. Trimming cost V 5 bases and J 2 bases, with 14 bases left between them. The chain's CDR3 is CASSAVNPTTDTQYF. Written as DNA, the CDR3 is TGTGCCAGCAGCGCCGTCAATCCTACCACAGATACGCAGTATTTT.

The chain recombines TRBV29-1 with TRBJ1-4; perhaps TRBD1 as D (5 bases). From germline, CDR1 is SQVTM and CDR2 ANQGSEA. The V gene lost 4 bases and the J gene lost 7 bases, with 10 bases spanning the gap. The CDR3 consists of 12 residues. The CDR3 reads CSVGQGSEKLFF. CDR3 in DNA: TGCAGCGTTGGGCAGGGCAGTGAAAAACTGTTTTTT. Looking up the rest from reference TRBV29-1 and TRBJ1-4 gives the full variable domain: SAVISQKPSRDICQRGTSLTIQCQVDSQVTMMFWYRQQPGQSLTLIATANQGSEATYESGFVIDKFPISRPNLTFSTLTVSNMSPEDSSIYLCSVGQGSEKLFFGSGTQLSVL.

This sequence joins TRBV19 and TRBJ2-1; 11 bases fit TRBD1. CDR1 is LNHDA, CDR2 SQIVND, per germline (reference sequence). CDR3 length: 15 residues. V lost 3 bases, J lost 8 bases, and 6 bases stayed unmatched. CDR3 nucleotide sequence: TGTGCCAGTAGTATGGACAGGGGGCGGTGGGATGAGCAGTTCTTC. Its translation is CASSMDRGRWDEQFF.

This sequence joins TRBV27 and TRBJ1-5, with D tentatively TRBD1 (5 bases). Germline lookup yields CDR1 MNHEY and CDR2 SMNVEV (reference sequence). The CDR3 is made up of 13 amino acids. Trimming stripped 5 bases from V and 7 bases from J, with 12 bases between. The CDR3 is CASSKQVAQPQHF. CDR3 nucleotide sequence: TGTGCCAGCAGTAAACAGGTTGCCCAGCCCCAGCATTTT.

J is TRBJ1-2 and V is TRBV24-1; D is perhaps TRBD1 (5 bases). Trimming shortened V by 2 bases and J by 4 bases, and 10 bases separated the two germline ends. Germline V CDR1 and CDR2: KGHDR, SFDVKD. CDR3 size: 14 residues. CDR3 region: CATSDSSGSYGYTF. The CDR3 DNA reads as TGTGCCACCAGTGATTCGTCAGGGTCCTATGGCTACACCTTC.

This clone turned up a few times. The rearrangement joins TRBV4-2 to TRBJ1-1; TRBD1 is a possible D gene (6 bases). Germline CDR1 is LGHNA and CDR2 is YNFKEQ. Trimming cost V 0 bases and J 5 bases, with 16 bases left between them. CDR3 length equals 16 residues. CDR3 bases: TGTGCCAGCAGCCAAGAGTACGGACAGCGCATAACTGAAGCTTTCTTT. Its translation: CASSQEYGQRITEAFF.

This chain links TRBV11-2 with TRBJ1-4; tentative D call: TRBD1 (5 bases). V was cut by 0 bases and J by 8 bases, with 19 bases left in between. The CDR3 runs to 17 residues. CDR1 and CDR2 (germline): SGHAT, FQNNGV. The CDR3 region has the DNA TGTGCCAGCAGCTTAGACTCAGGGAGGTCTTATGGGGAAAAACTGTTTTTT. The encoded protein is CASSLDSGRSYGEKLFF.

The CDR3 DNA reads as TGTGCCAGCACTCAGCGGCGGTTCTATGGCTACACCTTC. Translated, it gives CASTQRRFYGYTF. This chain joins TRBV6-6 and TRBJ1-2; no definite D call. Germline CDR1 reads MNHNY; CDR2 reads SVGAGI (reference sequence). The CDR3 contains 13 residues. The V end lost 7 bases, the J end lost 4 bases, and 13 bases lay between the germline ends.